This is a list of T cell receptor beta chains from one sample in a study of blood T cell repertoires in COVID-19. This table comes from immunoSEQ multiplex PCR, and its TCRdb copy is limited to in-frame clones, with some not included. The repertoire holds around 200,000 clones, with more than 70% as singletons. The sequencing input was PBMCs or T cells enriched from blood (not recorded which). The receptors come from a man aged 35-49 years with acute COVID-19. The CDR3 runs from the conserved cysteine through the conserved F or W.

>TRBV5-8|TRBJ2-3
CASSLAGNLLTDTQYF
>TRBV3-1/TRBV3-2|TRBJ2-2
CASSQDGHRVIGQLFF
>TRBV10-2|TRBJ2-3
CASSDSGLGGADTQYF
>TRBV5-1|TRBJ1-2
CASSPGGGYHGYTF
>TRBV2|TRBJ1-6
CARTTGGSYNSPLHF
>TRBV5-1|TRBJ1-2
CASSLDRDYGYTF
>TRBV18|TRBJ2-3
CASSTARTSGSTDTQYF
>TRBV2|TRBJ2-3
CASSYTDTQYF
>TRBV9|TRBJ1-1
CASRQLGEGGTEAFF
>TRBV19|TRBJ2-7
CASSIVAGGTYEQYF
>TRBV4-1|TRBJ2-7
CASSQEQGYEQYF
>TRBV5-1|TRBJ1-1
CASSLGSAEAFF
>TRBV19|TRBJ1-4
CASRDSGQGRNEKLFF
>TRBV28|TRBJ2-6
CASKKPASGANVLTF
>TRBV18|TRBJ2-7
CASSLASDPSYEQYF
>TRBV9|TRBJ2-1
CASSVVGGGQPSSYNEQFF
>TRBV5-6|TRBJ1-2
CASSLGGGYTF
>TRBV7-9|TRBJ2-7
CASSLESGHNVYEQYF
>TRBV4-1|TRBJ2-3
CASSQESPYTDTQYF
>TRBV28|TRBJ2-1
CAISPAGGYNEQFF
>TRBV6-6|TRBJ2-7
CASNPGFTYEQYF
>TRBV5-1|TRBJ2-1
CASSFRASGSTKFF
>TRBV5-6|TRBJ2-5
CASSSTGRETQYF
>TRBV5-1|TRBJ2-5
CASSLYMRGLQETQYF
>TRBV4-3|TRBJ1-2
CASSQTVEAYGYTF
>TRBV18|TRBJ1-5
CASSPRGQLYQPQHF
>TRBV5-4|TRBJ1-1
CASSLRTGENTEAFF
>TRBV24-1|TRBJ1-4
CATSERTGLYEKLFF
>TRBV20-1|TRBJ2-5
CSASILAGRETQYF
>TRBV3-1/TRBV3-2|TRBJ2-7
CASSPLDRVGYEQYF
>TRBV3-1/TRBV3-2|TRBJ2-3
CASSHRGGPDTQYF
>TRBV27|TRBJ1-4
CASGWRDEKLFF
>TRBV18|TRBJ1-2
CASSPQRESYGYTF
>TRBV19|TRBJ2-1
CASSMTSGRVGEQFF
>TRBV28|TRBJ1-5
CASSLLVGDSNQPQHF
>TRBV3-1/TRBV3-2|TRBJ2-6
CASSLYQASGANVLTF
>TRBV27|TRBJ1-5
CASSRTGGSNQPQHF
>TRBV28|TRBJ2-2
CASSFGGQVTGELFF
>TRBV28|TRBJ1-5
CASSFRGLNQPQHF
>TRBV28|TRBJ2-7
CASSLTAGADEQYF
>TRBV9|TRBJ2-1
CASSPTGLSYNEQFF
>TRBV5-1|TRBJ1-1
CASSLVTGVRNTEAFF
>TRBV4-3|TRBJ2-7
CASSPLAGTTYEQYF
>TRBV28|TRBJ1-1
CASGQGANTEAFF
>TRBV19|TRBJ1-2
CASIEGQGPYGYTF
>TRBV14|TRBJ2-1
CASRVSGQGVNEQFF
>TRBV5-1|TRBJ1-2
CASRPIDRGGYTF
>TRBV19|TRBJ2-7
CASSIGDRGAGQQYF
>TRBV5-1|TRBJ2-5
CASSLVGEGAQETQYF
>TRBV5-1|TRBJ1-2
CASSLETGQNGYTF
>TRBV7-3|TRBJ2-5
CASRRDTQETQYF